The entry below describes one T cell receptor beta chain. Its antigen is still unknown. The data are from a study of identical twins. Findings of the study overall: Researchers caution that invariant MAIT and iNKT cells could partly confound zero-insertion analyses.

This CDR3 comprises 16 residues. Germline CDR1 and CDR2: MNHEY and SVGEGT. The ends lost 8 bases at V and 4 bases at J; junction bases unmatched: 8. MiXCR, run by TCRdb on the 5' RACE reads, gives a single entry per CDR3 protein. The sample contains under 450,000 distinct CDR3 sequences, around 18% of which appear only once. The specimen was naive T cells sorted from blood. The rearrangement joins TRBV6-2 or TRBV6-3 to TRBJ2-6, with 10 bases matching TRBD1. This TCR came from a middle-aged man in good health. The CDR3 DNA follows: TGTGCCAGCGCCCCGGGACAGGGGTCCGGGGCCAACGTCCTGACTTTC. Translation: CASAPGQGSGANVLTF.